This T cell receptor (beta chain) was captured in a study of long-term antiretroviral therapy in people with HIV. Study-level findings and limits: Researchers lacked any data on ART adherence, viral resistance or therapy changes.

A v3.0 immunoSEQ assay was performed at survey level. The repertoire was sequenced with immunoSEQ multiplex PCR; TCRdb's copy has only in-frame clones and lacks some. The repertoire holds tens of thousands of clones, more than 75% seen once, with roughly 9% in the top ten. V was pared by 1 base and J by 4 bases, with 5 bases between. CDR3 length equals 13 residues. CDR1 and CDR2 (germline): MGHRA, YSYEKL. Details on this clone: Its antigen remains unknown.

The sequence was obtained from a man in his forties with HIV. The V call is TRBV4-1, the J call TRBJ1-3; D is unresolved. The starting material was unsorted PBMCs, obtained around 5 years after starting antiretroviral therapy. The CDR3 spells CASSQGPGNTIYF. The CDR3 region has the DNA TGCGCCAGCAGCCAAGGACCGGGAAACACCATATATTTT.